The 7 T cell receptor beta chains given below trace back to one sample, sequenced in a study of T cell repertoires in cytomegalovirus infection. TCRdb re-derived calls from the reads in MiXCR, one entry per CDR3 protein. Of about 500,000 distinct CDR3 sequences in the sample, around 35% were seen once. The antigens of these receptors remain unknown. Sequencing used cultured PBMCs, obtained from culture after CMV antigen stimulation. All receptors come from a human donor in good health (CMV status not recorded). Some clones in this sample may be carry-over from other donors' samples.

This chain links TRBV28 with TRBJ1-6; D is undetermined. The CDR3 spans 14 residues. CDR1 and CDR2 from the germline V gene are MDHEN and SYDVKM. V dropped 3 bases and J dropped 6 bases, with 9 bases sitting between them. CDR3 in DNA: TGTGCCAGCAGTTTCGCGCTGATTAATTCACCCCTCCACTTT. Residues: CASSFALINSPLHF.

This clonotype appeared a few times. The chain joins TRBV7-2 to TRBJ2-7; D is ambiguous. Trimming shortened V by 3 bases and J by 5 bases, and 2 bases separated the two germline ends. The CDR3 spans 10 residues. CDR1 is SGHTA, CDR2 FQGNSA, per germline. CDR3 in amino acids: CASSFHEQYV. The CDR3 DNA reads TGTGCCAGCAGCTTTCACGAGCAGTACGTC.

The chain recombines TRBV11-3 with TRBJ1-1, with D maybe TRBD1 (5 bases). The CDR3 runs to 14 residues. Trimming removed 4 bases at V and 3 bases at J, with 12 bases between. CDR1 and CDR2 from the germline V gene are SGHNT and YENEEA. CDR3 in amino acids: CASSSGRSHTEAFF. The CDR3 DNA is TGTGCCAGCAGCTCGGGACGGAGCCACACTGAAGCTTTCTTT.

The chain links TRBV7-9 to TRBJ2-1; 7 nucleotides agree with TRBD2. J lost 1 base, V lost 10 bases, and 4 bases had no gene match. The CDR3 length is 13 residues. The V gene's germline CDR1 is SEHNR and CDR2 FQNEAQ (reference sequence). The CDR3 spells CAMRRESYNEQFF. In nucleotides, the CDR3 is TGTGCCATGAGGCGGGAGTCCTACAATGAGCAGTTCTTC.

V is TRBV19 and J is TRBJ1-5; D is ambiguous. This CDR3 spans 13 amino acids. V was shortened by 7 bases and J by 1 base, with 8 bases between the two germline ends. Looked up from germline, CDR1 is LNHDA and CDR2 is SQIVND (reference sequence). CDR3 coding DNA: TGTGCCAGTACCGAACGGAGCAATCAGCCCCAGCATTTT. Its translation is CASTERSNQPQHF.

This chain joins TRBV7-8 and TRBJ2-7; a weak D match, TRBD2 (5 bases). The CDR3 contains 14 residues. CDR1 is SGHVS and CDR2 is FQNEAQ in the germline V gene. V was trimmed by 1 base and J by 5 bases, leaving 12 bases between them. This chain's CDR3 is CASSLGGPRDEQYF. In nucleotides, the CDR3 is TGTGCCAGCAGCTTAGGCGGGCCAAGAGACGAGCAGTACTTC.

The chain combines TRBV7-6 with TRBJ2-1; 7 bases are shared with TRBD2. CDR3 length: 16 amino acids. Trimming cost V 2 bases and J 2 bases; bases outside gene matches: 6. Germline values: CDR1 SGHVS, CDR2 FNYEAQ. The DNA for the CDR3 is TGTGCCAGCAGCTTAATCGCGGGAGCCCCCTACAATGAGCAGTTCTTC. Protein: CASSLIAGAPYNEQFF.